The 2 T cell receptor beta chains below come from one sample, sequenced in a study of blood T cell repertoires in COVID-19 (dated by TCRdb to the early 2020s). Library construction relied on the immunoSEQ multiplex PCR assay. The clones in this table, taken by TCRdb from immuneACCESS, are in-frame only. Not every clone is retained; where verified, under half of the shortfall comes from an unresolved V gene, and the cause of the rest is unknown. This sample is represented by about 250,000 clones; over 80% of them were singletons. About 2.9% of the sample comes from the top ten. Specimen: PBMCs or T cells enriched from blood (not recorded which). These TCRs come from a woman aged 40 to 49 who had been exposed to COVID-19.

This chain connects TRBV7-3 to TRBJ2-1, with D tentatively TRBD2 (5 bases). The germline CDR1 and CDR2 sequences are SGHTA and FQGTGA. V was clipped by 3 bases and J by 0 bases, with 9 bases between them. The CDR3 totals 15 residues. The CDR3 here is CASSFGGGSYNEQFF. The CDR3 DNA is TGTGCCAGCAGCTTTGGTGGAGGCTCCTACAATGAGCAGTTCTTC.

This chain connects TRBV9 to TRBJ1-5; D not certain. Germline V lookup: CDR1 SGDLS, CDR2 YYNGEE. This CDR3 region has 15 residues. Trimming pared 3 bases from V and 5 bases from J, leaving 15 bases between. In DNA form, the CDR3 reads TGTGCCAGCAGCGAGGGAGGTTTGCCCTATCAGCCCCAGCATTTT. Translation gives CASSEGGLPYQPQHF. Using reference TRBV9 and TRBJ1-5 for the parts outside the CDR3, the full variable domain is DSGVTQTPKHLITATGQRVTLRCSPRSGDLSVYWYQQSLDQGLQFLIQYYNGEERAKGNILERFSAQQFPDLHSELNLSSLELGDSALYFCASSEGGLPYQPQHFGDGTRLSIL.